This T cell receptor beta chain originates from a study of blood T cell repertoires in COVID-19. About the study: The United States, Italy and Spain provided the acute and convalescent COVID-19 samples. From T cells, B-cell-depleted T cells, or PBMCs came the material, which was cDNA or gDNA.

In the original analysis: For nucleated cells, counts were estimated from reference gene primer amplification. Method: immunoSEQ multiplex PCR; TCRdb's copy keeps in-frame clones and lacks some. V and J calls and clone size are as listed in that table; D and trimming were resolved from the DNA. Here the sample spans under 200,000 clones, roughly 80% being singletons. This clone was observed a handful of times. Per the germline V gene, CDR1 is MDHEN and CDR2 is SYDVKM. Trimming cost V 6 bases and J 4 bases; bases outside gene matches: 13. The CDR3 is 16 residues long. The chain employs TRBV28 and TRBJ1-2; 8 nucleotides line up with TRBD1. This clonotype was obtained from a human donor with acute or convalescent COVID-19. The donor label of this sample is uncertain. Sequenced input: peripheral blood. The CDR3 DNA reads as TGTGCCAGCAGCGAAAGGGGGGGACAGGCAGTCTATGGCTACACCTTC. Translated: CASSERGGQAVYGYTF.